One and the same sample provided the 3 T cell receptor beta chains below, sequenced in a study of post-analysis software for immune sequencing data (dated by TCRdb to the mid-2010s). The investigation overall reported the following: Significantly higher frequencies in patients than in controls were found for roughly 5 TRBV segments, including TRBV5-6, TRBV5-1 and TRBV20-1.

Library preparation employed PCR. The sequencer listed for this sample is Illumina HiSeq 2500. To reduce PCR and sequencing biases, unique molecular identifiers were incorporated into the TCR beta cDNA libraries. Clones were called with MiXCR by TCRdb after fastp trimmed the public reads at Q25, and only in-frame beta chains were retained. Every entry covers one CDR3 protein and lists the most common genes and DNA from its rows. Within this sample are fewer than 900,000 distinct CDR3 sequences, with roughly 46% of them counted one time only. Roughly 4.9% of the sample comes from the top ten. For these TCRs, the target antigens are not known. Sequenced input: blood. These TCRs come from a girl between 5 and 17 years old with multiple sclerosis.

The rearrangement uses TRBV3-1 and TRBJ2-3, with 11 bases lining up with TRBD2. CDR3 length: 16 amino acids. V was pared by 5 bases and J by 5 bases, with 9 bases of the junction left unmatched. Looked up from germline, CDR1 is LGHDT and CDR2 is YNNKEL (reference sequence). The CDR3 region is CASSDKLAGAGDTQYF. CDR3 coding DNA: TGTGCCAGCAGCGACAAACTAGCGGGAGCGGGAGATACGCAGTATTTT.

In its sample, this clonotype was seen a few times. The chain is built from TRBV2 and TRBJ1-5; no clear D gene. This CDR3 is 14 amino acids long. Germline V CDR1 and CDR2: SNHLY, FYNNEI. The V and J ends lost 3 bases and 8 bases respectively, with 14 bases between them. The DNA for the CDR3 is TGTGCCAGCAGTGAGAAAAGGGCCATTGAGCCCCAGCATTTT. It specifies CASSEKRAIEPQHF.

This chain's CDR3 is CASSLGATPNYGYTF. The CDR3 DNA is TGTGCCAGCAGCTTAGGTGCAACCCCTAACTATGGCTACACCTTC. The chain links TRBV7-2 to TRBJ1-2; D call uncertain. CDR1 is SGHTA and CDR2 is FQGNSA in the germline V gene. This CDR3 is 15 amino acids long. V gave up 1 base and J gave up 0 bases, with 9 bases separating them.